Shown below are 29 T cell receptor beta chains from a single sample sequenced in a study of Ad26.COV2.S vaccination and SARS-CoV-2 variants. Sequencing used immunoSEQ multiplex PCR; TCRdb keeps in-frame clones, though not all of them. The table includes 300,000 to 500,000 clones, 80% to 90% detected once. Treatment reported: some 19 received Ad26.COV2.S at low or high dose, single or two shots; about five received placebo; per-sample allocation not given. Collection of samples fell on day 63 after the first vaccine or placebo injection. Sequenced here: peripheral blood, sampled in a trial of Ad26.COV2.S vaccine versus placebo. Every receptor here comes from a person between 18 and 59 years old who received the Ad26.COV2.S COVID-19 vaccine or a placebo.

This clone turned up a few times. V is TRBV5-6 and J is TRBJ1-5; unclear D gene. From germline, CDR1 is SGHDT and CDR2 YYEEEE. This CDR3 is built from 14 residues. V was shortened by 1 base and J by 3 bases, with 8 bases between the two germline ends. The CDR3 loop reads CASSLKGYNQPQHF. The CDR3 nucleotides read TGTGCCAGCAGCTTGAAGGGCTACAATCAGCCCCAGCATTTT.

The chain carries TRBV27 and TRBJ2-1, with 7 bases lining up with TRBD2. Per germline, CDR1 MNHEY and CDR2 SMNVEV (reference sequence). This CDR3 is built from 13 residues. Trimming took 8 bases from V and 1 from J; bases not matched to a gene: 2. The CDR3 reads CASAGVSYNEQFF. DNA of the CDR3: TGTGCCAGCGCGGGGGTTTCCTACAATGAGCAGTTCTTC.

This chain connects TRBV7-2 to TRBJ2-7, with D possibly being TRBD1 or TRBD2 (6 bases each). Germline loops: CDR1 SGHTA, CDR2 FQGNSA. Trimming cost V 1 base and J 5 bases, with 9 bases left between them. This CDR3 is 13 amino acids long. DNA of the CDR3: TGTGCCAGCAGCTTAGGGGGGGCCCACGAGCAGTACTTC. It encodes CASSLGGAHEQYF. The full variable domain, in which reference TRBV7-2 and TRBJ2-7 provide the parts outside the CDR3, is GAGVSQSPSNKVTEKGKDVELRCDPISGHTALYWYRQSLGQGLEFLIYFQGNSAPDKSGLPSDRFSAERTGGSVSTLTIQRTQQEDSAVYLCASSLGGAHEQYFGPGTRLTVT.

This clone was detected once. The chain is built from TRBV15 and TRBJ2-4; 8 bases agree with TRBD1. With 8 bases clipped from V and 6 bases from J, the junction kept 12 bases outside the gene matches. The CDR3 loop spans 15 amino acids. In germline, CDR1 is LNHNV, CDR2 YYDKDF (reference sequence). CDR3 region: CATGVPGTGINIQYF. Written as DNA, the CDR3 is TGTGCCACCGGTGTACCCGGGACAGGTATAAACATTCAGTACTTC.

This clone appeared once. This chain links TRBV4-2 with TRBJ1-1, with a possible D match to TRBD1 (5 bases). The CDR3 runs 13 residues. Per germline, CDR1 LGHNA and CDR2 YNFKEQ. With 0 bases removed from V and 3 bases from J, the gap between germline ends came to 5 bases. CDR3 DNA sequence: TGTGCCAGCAGCCAAGAGGGACACACTGAAGCTTTCTTT. This gives the protein CASSQEGHTEAFF.

The chain joins TRBV9 to TRBJ2-3; a possible D gene is TRBD2 (5 bases). The CDR3 contains 13 residues. Trimming shortened V by 2 bases and J by 1 base, and 5 bases separated the two germline ends. In germline, CDR1 is SGDLS, CDR2 YYNGEE. CDR3 sequence reads: CASSVGGTDTQYF. CDR3 DNA sequence: TGTGCCAGCAGCGTCGGGGGCACAGATACGCAGTATTTT.

This rearrangement joins TRBV6-5 to TRBJ1-2, with 8 bases aligning to TRBD1. CDR1 is MNHEY, CDR2 SVGAGI, per germline. This CDR3 region has 14 residues. Unmatched junction bases numbered 9, after V lost 7 bases and J lost 5 bases. CDR3: CASTRTGQAYGYTF. DNA of the CDR3: TGTGCCAGCACCCGCACGGGACAGGCTTATGGCTACACCTTC.

The V and J genes are TRBV13 and TRBJ2-1; TRBD1 aligns across 11 bases. V was pared by 6 bases and J by 7 bases, with 11 bases of the junction left unmatched. This CDR3 is 16 amino acids long. Germline V gene lookup returns CDR1 PRHDT and CDR2 FYEKMQ (reference sequence). The CDR3 sequence: CASSLPGQGVFNEQFF. The CDR3 DNA sequence: TGTGCCAGCAGTCTGCCGGGACAGGGGGTTTTTAATGAGCAGTTCTTC.

The chain joins TRBV11-3 to TRBJ2-1, with no clear D. Germline CDR1 SGHNT, CDR2 YENEEA. The CDR3 has 13 residues. With 2 bases removed from V and 4 bases from J, the gap between germline ends came to 6 bases. The CDR3 spells CASSLSGYNEQFF. CDR3 coding DNA: TGTGCCAGCAGCTTATCCGGGTACAATGAGCAGTTCTTC.

The V gene is TRBV3-1 (or the pseudogene TRBV3-2), the J gene TRBJ1-2; unclear D gene. The V gene's germline CDR1 is LGHDT and CDR2 YNNKEL (reference sequence). There are 14 residues in the CDR3. V dropped 0 bases and J dropped 6 bases, with 11 bases sitting between them. This CDR3 is CASSQDLGGNGYTF. CDR3 coding DNA: TGTGCCAGCAGCCAAGATCTAGGAGGGAATGGCTACACCTTC.

V usage is TRBV18 and J usage is TRBJ1-2, with D unresolved. Germline V gene sequence: CDR1 KGHSH, CDR2 LQKENI. Trimming left V 5 bases short and J 6 bases short, with 13 bases between. The CDR3 has 13 residues. This CDR3 is CASSSGRRDGYTF. CDR3 bases: TGTGCCAGCTCATCCGGGAGGAGGGATGGCTACACCTTC.

The rearrangement joins TRBV7-7 to TRBJ2-5, with TRBD2 as a possible D gene (6 bases). The V end was cut by 1 base, the J end by 4 bases, with 13 bases between. The germline gives CDR1 SSHAT, CDR2 FNYEAQ (reference sequence). This CDR3 contains 15 residues. DNA of the CDR3: TGTGCCAGCAGCTTAGAGCCCGGGGGTGGAGAGACCCAGTACTTC. Protein product: CASSLEPGGGETQYF.

This clone was counted a single time. The chain links TRBV7-9 to TRBJ2-6; 11 bases are a match to TRBD1. CDR1 and CDR2 (germline): SEHNR, FQNEAQ (reference sequence). The CDR3 totals 20 residues. Germline trimming cut 5 bases from V and 1 base from J; bases unmatched to any gene: 13. CDR3 sequence (DNA): TGTGCCAGCAGCATAACCAATCCGGGACAGGGGGTATCTGGGGCCAACGTCCTGACTTTC. This sequence encodes CASSITNPGQGVSGANVLTF.

V and J are TRBV14 and TRBJ1-1; D gene ambiguous. The CDR3 length is 13 residues. CDR1 and CDR2 from the germline V gene are SGHDN and FVKESK. V shed 0 bases and J shed 12 bases, with 14 bases lying between them. The CDR3 DNA sequence: TGTGCCAGCAGCCAAGAACTAGGTGGGAGGACTTTCTTT. It codes for CASSQELGGRTFF.

The chain recombines TRBV11-2 with TRBJ2-7; D is ambiguous. This CDR3 region has 12 residues. Germline CDR1 and CDR2: SGHAT and FQNNGV. Trimming pared 5 bases from V and 2 bases from J, leaving 7 bases between. CDR3 sequence reads: CASSPWTYEQYF. The CDR3 DNA reads TGTGCCAGCAGCCCGTGGACCTACGAGCAGTACTTC. Together with reference TRBV11-2 and TRBJ2-7, the CDR3 gives the full variable domain: EAGVAQSPRYKIIEKRQSVAFWCNPISGHATLYWYQQILGQGPKLLIQFQNNGVVDDSQLPKDRFSAERLKGVDSTLKIQPAKLEDSAVYLCASSPWTYEQYFGPGTRLTVT.

V is TRBV25-1 and J is TRBJ1-4; the match to TRBD1 covers 8 bases. CDR1 is MGHDK, CDR2 SYGVNS, per germline. The CDR3 runs to 17 residues. J gave up 2 bases and V 6 bases, and 11 bases lay outside the gene matches. The chain's CDR3 is CASSRQGAGSTNEKLFF. The DNA for the CDR3 is TGTGCCAGCAGCAGGCAGGGGGCCGGGTCGACTAATGAAAAACTGTTTTTT.

V and J are TRBV2 and TRBJ1-1, with a possible D match to TRBD1 (5 bases). The length of the CDR3 is 14 residues. Germline V gene sequence: CDR1 SNHLY, CDR2 FYNNEI. The ends were cut back, 5 bases at V and 0 bases at J, with 10 bases in the middle. CDR3 region: CASSHRFLNTEAFF. The CDR3 DNA reads as TGTGCCAGCAGTCACAGGTTTTTGAACACTGAAGCTTTCTTT. Combining the CDR3 with reference TRBV2 and TRBJ1-1 gives the whole variable domain EPEVTQTPSHQVTQMGQEVILRCVPISNHLYFYWYRQILGQKVEFLVSFYNNEISEKSEIFDDQFSVERPDGSNFTLKIRSTKLEDSAMYFCASSHRFLNTEAFFGQGTRLTVV.

In nucleotides, the CDR3 is TGTGCCAGCAGTGAAGGACGGGATGGCTACACCTTC. Translation gives CASSEGRDGYTF. V usage is TRBV2 and J usage is TRBJ1-2; D unclear. This CDR3 comprises 12 residues. V gave up 1 base and J gave up 6 bases, with 6 bases separating them. Looked up from germline, CDR1 is SNHLY and CDR2 is FYNNEI.

The rearrangement links TRBV18 to TRBJ2-7; unclear D gene. The germline CDR1 and CDR2 sequences are KGHSH and LQKENI. V lost 2 bases, J lost 0 bases, and 8 bases lay in between. This CDR3 contains 14 residues. For the CDR3, the DNA is TGTGCCAGCTCACCATTTGAGAGCTCCTACGAGCAGTACTTC. Amino acids: CASSPFESSYEQYF.

The chain combines TRBV9 with TRBJ1-2; 8 bases line up with TRBD1. The CDR3 runs 18 residues. The germline gives CDR1 SGDLS, CDR2 YYNGEE. The junction had 18 bases not matched to a gene; V was cut back by 3 bases and J by 5 bases. The CDR3 is CASSGGTGMLGGAYGYTF. The CDR3 region has the DNA TGTGCCAGCAGCGGAGGGACAGGAATGTTAGGAGGGGCTTATGGCTACACCTTC.

V gene TRBV2 combines with J gene TRBJ2-7; a possible D gene is TRBD1 (5 bases). This CDR3 region has 15 residues. Germline values: CDR1 SNHLY, CDR2 FYNNEI. The V end was cut by 1 base, the J end by 3 bases, with 13 bases between. The CDR3 reads CASSEGLGQGYEQYF. The CDR3, as DNA: TGTGCCAGCAGTGAAGGCCTTGGGCAGGGCTACGAGCAGTACTTC.

The genes are TRBV7-8 and TRBJ1-2, with a tentative D call TRBD1 (5 bases). In germline, CDR1 is SGHVS, CDR2 FQNEAQ. The CDR3 has 14 amino acids. V lost 1 base, J lost 8 bases, and 14 bases lay in between. The CDR3 nucleotides read TGTGCCAGCAGCTTAGGTCAGGGCATTGGGGGCTACACCTTC. Protein sequence: CASSLGQGIGGYTF.

There are a few counts of this clone. The chain combines TRBV27 with TRBJ2-1; no firm D call. This CDR3 spans 13 amino acids. In germline, CDR1 is MNHEY, CDR2 SMNVEV (reference sequence). Deletions cut 6 bases from V and 6 bases from J, with 12 bases between. CDR3 in amino acids: CASSPLELNEQFF. The CDR3 nucleotides read TGTGCCAGCAGCCCTCTGGAGCTCAATGAGCAGTTCTTC.

In regard to this clone: The junction differs from germline at one of its ends, possibly a read error. This sequence joins TRBV14 and TRBJ2-4; 8 positions match TRBD1. Germline CDR1 reads SGHDN; CDR2 reads FVKESK. CDR3 length: 19 amino acids. As DNA, the CDR3 is TGTGCCAGCAGTCAAGATTGGGGACAGGCGGCTATAGCCAAAAACATTCAGTACTTC. Translated, it gives CASSQDWGQAAIAKNIQYF.

This clone was seen just once. V usage is TRBV5-1 and J usage is TRBJ2-7; TRBD1 aligns across 10 bases. CDR1 and CDR2 from the germline V gene are SGHRS and YFSETQ. The V gene end was trimmed by 0 bases and the J gene end by 2 bases; junction bases not matched to a gene: 5. CDR3 size: 16 residues. The CDR3 nucleotides read TGCGCCAGCAGCTTGGGTATCGGACAGGGGGCCTACGAGCAGTACTTC. Residues: CASSLGIGQGAYEQYF.

This clone showed up just a few times. The V gene is TRBV24-1, the J gene TRBJ2-7; TRBD2 aligns across 12 bases. The CDR3 totals 18 residues. Germline loops: CDR1 KGHDR, CDR2 SFDVKD. V lost 8 bases to trimming and J lost 4 bases; unmatched junction nucleotides: 17. The CDR3 spells CATIESSGGVWFFYEQYF. The CDR3 DNA follows: TGTGCCACCATCGAATCTAGCGGGGGGGTATGGTTCTTTTACGAGCAGTACTTC.

This CDR3 reads CASSSPTSGVLDTQYF. In nucleotides, the CDR3 is TGTGCCAGCAGCTCACCGACTAGCGGGGTTTTAGATACGCAGTATTTT. The chain is built from TRBV7-2 and TRBJ2-3, with TRBD2 identical over 11 bases. Germline V gives CDR1 SGHTA, CDR2 FQGNSA. The V and J ends lost 4 bases and 5 bases, in that order; junction bases with no gene match: 8. The CDR3 runs 16 residues.

The V gene is TRBV19, the J gene TRBJ2-7, with D possibly TRBD1 on 5 matching bases. The CDR3 totals 17 residues. Germline V gene sequence: CDR1 LNHDA, CDR2 SQIVND (reference sequence). V was clipped by 5 bases and J by 3 bases, with 23 bases between them. The CDR3 loop is CASSRAGLQGVRYEQYF. The CDR3 coding sequence is TGTGCCAGTAGTCGGGCCGGATTGCAGGGTGTTCGCTACGAGCAGTACTTC.

The chain joins TRBV5-1 to TRBJ1-1; the D gene is possibly TRBD1 (5 bases). With 4 bases removed from V and 3 bases from J, the gap between germline ends came to 16 bases. This CDR3 region has 15 residues. CDR1 is SGHRS, CDR2 YFSETQ, per germline. CDR3 region: CASSDRTRGDTEAFF. CDR3 sequence (DNA): TGCGCCAGCAGCGATCGGACACGAGGAGACACTGAAGCTTTCTTT.